Each of the 12 T cell receptor beta chains below was sequenced from the same sample in a study of blood T cells in healthy people across ages. PCR was performed a second time for roughly 7 to 12 cycles using a sample-barcoded 5' primer and a J-beta primer mix. TCRdb independently ran MiXCR on the 5' RACE reads; one entry per CDR3 protein. This sample carries about 680,000 distinct CDR3 sequences, approximately 49% of them seen once, and the ten largest clones take roughly 31%. The sample comprised blood. The receptors here all came from a woman in her sixties in good health.

This clonotype appeared once. One junction end does not reproduce the germline sequence, and a read error may be involved. This chain uses TRBV7-2 with TRBJ2-5, with 12 bases lining up with TRBD2. This CDR3 comprises 16 residues. CDR1 SGHTA and CDR2 FQGNSA come from the germline V gene. CDR3 nucleotide sequence: TGCGCCAGCAGCTTGGGACTAGCGGGCTCCGCCGAGACCCAGTGCTTC. Translated, it gives CASSLGLAGSAETQCF.

The chain joins TRBV28 to TRBJ2-7, with D tentatively TRBD1 (6 bases). The CDR3 is 16 residues long. CDR1 is MDHEN and CDR2 is SYDVKM in the germline V gene. The V end lost 6 bases, the J end lost 3 bases, and 21 bases lay between the germline ends. The CDR3 reads CASRKGRGAGGYEQYF. The CDR3 coding sequence is TGTGCCAGCAGAAAAGGCAGGGGCGCGGGTGGCTACGAGCAGTACTTC.

The V and J genes are TRBV29-1 and TRBJ2-1, with 8 bases matching TRBD2. Trimming cost V 8 bases and J 9 bases; bases outside gene matches: 12. Germline CDR1 reads SQVTM; CDR2 reads ANQGSEA. This CDR3 has 13 amino acids. CDR3 loop: CSSGTRVFSEQFF. The CDR3 DNA reads as TGCAGCTCTGGGACTAGGGTTTTCAGTGAGCAGTTCTTC.

This clonotype has only one observation. V is TRBV6-6 and J is TRBJ2-5, with D maybe TRBD1 (5 bases). In germline, CDR1 is MNHNY, CDR2 SVGAGI (reference sequence). The CDR3 has 15 residues. Trimming removed 5 bases at V and 0 bases at J, with 13 bases between. Here the CDR3 reads CASSKSQGHQETQYF. CDR3 in DNA: TGTGCCAGCAGTAAATCCCAGGGTCACCAAGAGACCCAGTACTTC.

The sample holds a few counts of this clonotype. V and J are TRBV15 and TRBJ2-1; perhaps TRBD2 as D (5 bases). With 5 bases removed from V and 3 bases from J, the gap between germline ends came to 14 bases. CDR1 is LNHNV, CDR2 YYDKDF, per germline (reference sequence). The CDR3 is 15 residues long. DNA of the CDR3: TGTGCCACCAGCGGACCGGAACGGGGCTACAATGAGCAGTTCTTC. It codes for CATSGPERGYNEQFF.

The rearrangement links TRBV7-2 to TRBJ1-2; D not certain. There are 14 residues in the CDR3. The germline V gene has CDR1 SGHTA and CDR2 FQGNSA. The V end lost 5 bases, the J end lost 5 bases, and 15 bases lay between the germline ends. CDR3 nucleotide sequence: TGTGCCAGCAGCCCCCAGCCGTCGGCATATGGCTACACCTTC. Translation: CASSPQPSAYGYTF.

The count of this clonotype is one. This chain uses TRBV3-1 with TRBJ2-4; 15 bases map to TRBD2. V lost 0 bases, J lost 9 bases, and 12 bases stayed unmatched. Germline lookup yields CDR1 LGHDT and CDR2 YNNKEL (reference sequence). The CDR3 totals 19 residues. In nucleotides, the CDR3 is TGTGCCAGCAGCCAAGATCTAAGGACTAGCGGGAGGGGTATAGGCATTCAGTACTTC. Amino acid sequence: CASSQDLRTSGRGIGIQYF.

The rearrangement uses TRBV25-1 and TRBJ1-6, with 9 bases identical to TRBD1. This CDR3 has 15 amino acids. V dropped 8 bases and J dropped 7; count of bases not matched to a gene: 9. In germline, CDR1 is MGHDK, CDR2 SYGVNS. In DNA form, the CDR3 reads TGTGCCAGCGGGGGACCTGGGACAGGGAATTCACCCCTCCACTTT. Residues: CASGGPGTGNSPLHF.

This chain links TRBV24-1 with TRBJ1-4; 7 bases agree with TRBD1. The CDR3 covers 13 residues. Trimming cost V 9 bases and J 2 bases; bases outside gene matches: 2. From germline, CDR1 is KGHDR and CDR2 SFDVKD. The CDR3, as DNA: TGTGCCACCCGGGGACAGACTAATGAAAAACTGTTTTTT. It is translated as CATRGQTNEKLFF.

The chain couples TRBV29-1 to TRBJ1-4; no firm D call. This CDR3 comprises 13 residues. Trimming removed 4 bases from V and 7 bases from J, with 13 bases in between. CDR1 and CDR2 from the germline V gene are SQVTM and ANQGSEA. In nucleotides, the CDR3 is TGCAGCGTTGGGGAAGGGATGAGTGAAAAACTGTTTTTT. Protein: CSVGEGMSEKLFF.

The chain is built from TRBV4-2 and TRBJ2-4, with TRBD2 identical over 12 bases. The CDR3 contains 20 residues. Germline lookup yields CDR1 LGHNA and CDR2 YNFKEQ. Trimming at V came to 2 bases and at J to 0 bases, leaving 11 bases not matched to a gene. This CDR3 reads CASSQRLAGDMGLAKNIQYF. In nucleotides, the CDR3 is TGTGCCAGCAGCCAAAGACTAGCGGGAGATATGGGGCTAGCCAAAAACATTCAGTACTTC.

The chain is built from TRBV12-3 or TRBV12-4 and TRBJ1-1; D call uncertain. CDR3 size: 14 residues. Between the trimmed V and J ends, which lost 6 bases and 0 bases, there was a span of 11 bases. The CDR3 DNA is TGTGCCAGCAGCTCAGGACGAGTGAACACTGAAGCTTTCTTT. Protein product: CASSSGRVNTEAFF.